The 16 T cell receptor beta chains below all came from one sample that was sequenced in a study of T-cell memory formation after mild COVID-19. TCRdb passed the 5' RACE reads through MiXCR, listing each CDR3 protein once. The sample has over 500,000 distinct CDR3 sequences, 17% seen once. Specimen: PBMCs or a T cell subset sorted from them (not recorded which). These receptor sequences come from an adult woman who had mild COVID-19 (a few samples of this study predate the infection). Cell type and time point are not known.

Here the CDR3 reads CASSLYQGAVTEAFF. As DNA, the CDR3 is TGTGCCAGCAGCTTGTACCAGGGGGCTGTCACTGAAGCTTTCTTT. The rearrangement uses TRBV5-6 and TRBJ1-1; 8 nucleotides agree with TRBD1. CDR1 SGHDT and CDR2 YYEEEE come from the germline V gene. The V gene end was trimmed by 1 base and the J gene end by 4 bases; junction bases not matched to a gene: 6. This CDR3 has 15 residues. Combining the CDR3 with reference TRBV5-6 and TRBJ1-1 gives the whole variable domain DAGVTQSPTHLIKTRGQQVTLRCSPKSGHDTVSWYQQALGQGPQFIFQYYEEEERQRGNFPDRFSGHQFPNYSSELNVNALLLGDSALYLCASSLYQGAVTEAFFGQGTRLTVV.

This clonotype was seen only a few times. The J gene is TRBJ2-7, the V gene TRBV20-1; 11 positions agree with TRBD1. The V segment lost 5 bases and the J segment 2 bases; nucleotides outside the gene matches: 8. The CDR3 has 15 residues. In germline, CDR1 is DFQATT, CDR2 SNEGSKA (reference sequence). The CDR3 sequence: CSALDRGQTPYEQYF. In nucleotides, the CDR3 is TGCAGTGCTTTGGACAGGGGGCAGACCCCCTACGAGCAGTACTTC.

The chain employs TRBV12-3 or TRBV12-4 and TRBJ2-3, with D possibly TRBD1 on 6 matching bases. Trimming pared 5 bases from V and 1 base from J, leaving 22 bases between. The CDR3 length is 18 residues. Written as DNA, the CDR3 is TGTGCCAGCAGTACAGGGTGGACCCGCCGGGTCGGCACAGATACGCAGTATTTT. Protein: CASSTGWTRRVGTDTQYF.

The J gene is TRBJ2-7, the V gene TRBV12-3 or TRBV12-4; D is possibly TRBD1 (5 bases). The CDR3 has 15 residues. Trimming removed 2 bases at V and 1 base at J, with 12 bases between. The CDR3 DNA is TGTGCCAGCAGTTTAAGGGGTCAGCCTTCCTACGAGCAGTACTTC. Protein product: CASSLRGQPSYEQYF.

The chain recombines TRBV6-6 with TRBJ2-3; 7 positions agree with TRBD2. V gave up 0 bases and J gave up 0 bases; unmatched junction bases: 18. The CDR3 sequence is 21 residues long. The germline CDR1 and CDR2 sequences are MNHNY and SVGAGI (reference sequence). This CDR3 is CASSYSTQRGYILSSTDTQYF. Here the CDR3 DNA reads TGTGCCAGCAGTTACTCGACCCAGCGGGGCTACATATTGTCTAGCACAGATACGCAGTATTTT.

This clonotype occurred a few times. The rearrangement uses TRBV24-1 and TRBJ1-1, with TRBD1 identical over 7 bases. J lost 4 bases, V lost 4 bases, and 8 bases had no gene match. The CDR3 is made up of 15 amino acids. The germline V gene has CDR1 KGHDR and CDR2 SFDVKD. In DNA form, the CDR3 reads TGTGCCACCAGTGAGGCCGGGACAGCGGGCACTGAAGCTTTCTTT. Protein product: CATSEAGTAGTEAFF.

The chain combines TRBV7-8 with TRBJ2-1; D tentatively fits TRBD1 or TRBD2 (6 bases each). Germline V gene lookup returns CDR1 SGHVS and CDR2 FQNEAQ. The CDR3 consists of 14 residues. Trimming removed 5 bases from V and 9 bases from J, with 17 bases in between. As DNA, the CDR3 is TGTGCCAGCAGCCAACGGAGGGGGGAGGTTGAGCAGTTCTTC. Amino acids: CASSQRRGEVEQFF.

J is TRBJ1-4 and V is TRBV27; possibly TRBD1 for D (6 bases). In germline, CDR1 is MNHEY, CDR2 SMNVEV (reference sequence). Trimming pared 6 bases from V and 11 bases from J, leaving 13 bases between. The CDR3 extends over 12 amino acids. As DNA, the CDR3 is TGTGCCAGCAGCTTTCGGGGGGGCAAACTGTTTTTT. Translating gives CASSFRGGKLFF. Combining the CDR3 with reference TRBV27 and TRBJ1-4 gives the whole variable domain EAQVTQNPRYLITVTGKKLTVTCSQNMNHEYMSWYRQDPGLGLRQIYYSMNVEVTDKGDVPEGYKVSRKEKRNFPLILESPSPNQTSLYFCASSFRGGKLFFGSGTQLSVL.

This clonotype was found many times. The chain joins TRBV4-3 to TRBJ1-1; 8 nucleotides align to TRBD1. With V trimmed by 1 base and J by 1 base, 2 bases remained unmatched. CDR3 size: 15 residues. Germline V gene sequence: CDR1 LGHNA, CDR2 YSLEER. The CDR3 bases are TGCGCCAGCAGCCAAGTTGGACAGGGGAACACTGAAGCTTTCTTT. It specifies CASSQVGQGNTEAFF.

The CDR3 nucleotides read TGCGCCAGCAGCCAGCCGGGACAGATTAATGAAAAACTGTTTTTT. This sequence encodes CASSQPGQINEKLFF. The chain carries TRBV4-3 and TRBJ1-4; 7 nucleotides match TRBD1. The length of the CDR3 is 15 residues. J gave up 4 bases and V 3 bases, and 5 bases lay outside the gene matches. Germline assignment: CDR1 LGHNA and CDR2 YSLEER.

This clonotype showed up just a few times. This chain uses TRBV7-3 with TRBJ2-3, with D tentatively TRBD2 (5 bases). Per the germline V gene, CDR1 is SGHTA and CDR2 is FQGTGA. This CDR3 region has 14 residues. V was trimmed by 5 bases and J by 4 bases, leaving 13 bases between them. The CDR3 here is CASSAEGEADTQYF. CDR3 bases: TGTGCCAGCAGCGCCGAGGGTGAGGCAGATACGCAGTATTTT.

This clonotype turned up a few times. CDR3 region: CASSIGTQSYGYTF. The CDR3 DNA follows: TGCGCCAGCAGCATTGGGACACAGAGTTATGGCTACACCTTC. The chain couples TRBV5-1 to TRBJ1-2, with D possibly matching TRBD1 (6 bases). V lost 4 bases and J lost 5, with 15 bases in between. The CDR3 sequence is 14 residues long. The germline CDR1 and CDR2 sequences are SGHRS and YFSETQ.

This clonotype was counted between two and nine times. The chain recombines TRBV7-2 with TRBJ2-7; D unclear. The CDR3 loop spans 16 amino acids. V dropped 4 bases and J dropped 3 bases, with 19 bases sitting between them. In germline, CDR1 is SGHTA, CDR2 FQGNSA. The CDR3 loop reads CASSSPGPAQLYEQYF. CDR3 sequence (DNA): TGTGCCAGCAGCTCCCCCGGACCAGCTCAACTCTACGAGCAGTACTTC.

The sample holds a few counts of this clonotype. The V call is TRBV7-9, the J call TRBJ2-1, with D unresolved. Germline CDR1 and CDR2: SEHNR and FQNEAQ (reference sequence). The CDR3 is 13 amino acids. Trimming took 4 bases from V and 9 from J, leaving 13 bases between them. This CDR3 is CASSSTSVREQFF. Here the CDR3 DNA reads TGTGCCAGCAGCTCCACTTCCGTGCGTGAGCAGTTCTTC.

V gene TRBV2 combines with J gene TRBJ1-1; no clear D. CDR1 and CDR2 (germline): SNHLY, FYNNEI. CDR3 length: 15 residues. Trimming took off 2 bases at V and 0 bases at J, with 10 bases between the two ends. The CDR3 reads CASSEPYRLNTEAFF. The CDR3, as DNA: TGTGCCAGCAGTGAACCTTACCGTCTGAACACTGAAGCTTTCTTT.

This clonotype was picked up a small number of times. J is TRBJ2-7 and V is TRBV3-1, with 8 bases lining up with TRBD2. The V segment lost 3 bases and the J segment 5 bases; nucleotides outside the gene matches: 9. Germline-derived CDR1 and CDR2 are LGHDT and YNNKEL (reference sequence). CDR3 size: 15 residues. The chain's CDR3 is CASSHGGLAYDEQYF. The CDR3 coding sequence is TGTGCCAGCAGCCATGGTGGACTAGCTTACGACGAGCAGTACTTC.